The 17 T cell receptor beta chains below were found in one sample sequenced in a study of T cells in tuberculosis (dated by TCRdb to the late 2010s). Receptors were amplified or captured by the immunoSEQ multiplex PCR assay. TCRdb holds this immuneACCESS table with in-frame rearrangements only. Some clones are missing; in checked studies, unresolved V genes explain under half, and the rest has no known cause. The sample has about 40,000 clones on record, around 92% of them singletons. Around an eighth of the sample comes from the top ten. Sequencing input: PBMCs. Every receptor here comes from a donor between 10 and 35 years old with latent tuberculosis or without tuberculosis infection. Some clones in this sample may be carry-over from other donors' samples.

V usage is TRBV7-9 and J usage is TRBJ1-3; possibly TRBD1 for D (6 bases). Germline V lookup: CDR1 SEHNR, CDR2 FQNEAQ (reference sequence). V was trimmed by 0 bases and J by 2 bases, leaving 11 bases between them. This CDR3 is built from 16 residues. The CDR3 nucleotides are TGTGCCAGCAGCTTAGCAGGGGGGGCAACTGGAAACACCATATATTTT. It translates to CASSLAGGATGNTIYF.

The chain has TRBV27 and TRBJ2-7, with 7 positions matching TRBD2. With V trimmed by 1 base and J by 5 bases, 8 bases remained unmatched. Germline assignment: CDR1 MNHEY and CDR2 SMNVEV (reference sequence). The CDR3 length is 15 residues. CDR3 loop: CASSLFSGGRNEQYF. Written as DNA, the CDR3 is TGTGCCAGCAGTTTATTCTCCGGGGGGAGGAACGAGCAGTACTTC.

This rearrangement joins TRBV11-2 to TRBJ2-2; D perhaps matches TRBD1 (6 bases). V was pared by 4 bases and J by 5 bases, with 14 bases between. The CDR3 has 15 residues. The germline V gene encodes CDR1 SGHAT and CDR2 FQNNGV. CDR3 nucleotides: TGTGCCAGCAGCTCGATGACAGGTTCGACCGGGGAGCTGTTTTTT. Amino acid sequence: CASSSMTGSTGELFF.

In its sample, this clone was seen once. This chain links TRBV19 with TRBJ1-4, with D maybe TRBD1 (6 bases). The germline V gene encodes CDR1 LNHDA and CDR2 SQIVND (reference sequence). CDR3 size: 15 residues. Trimming stripped 2 bases from V and 8 bases from J, with 15 bases between. DNA of the CDR3: TGTGCCAGTAGTATACAGGCCTACAGGGAGGAAAAACTGTTTTTT. It specifies CASSIQAYREEKLFF.

The count of this clone is one. The CDR3 is CASSSGGSYEQYF. The CDR3 nucleotides read TGTGCCAGCAGTTCGGGGGGCTCCTACGAGCAGTACTTC. The rearrangement links TRBV9 to TRBJ2-7, with 7 bases identical to TRBD2. CDR1 SGDLS and CDR2 YYNGEE come from the germline V gene. The J segment lost 0 bases and the V segment lost 5 bases, leaving 2 bases of the junction unmatched. The CDR3 extends over 13 amino acids.

This chain connects TRBV4-1 to TRBJ2-3; no reliable D call. Germline V gives CDR1 MGHRA, CDR2 YSYEKL. CDR3 length: 17 residues. Trimming stripped 2 bases from V and 0 bases from J, with 15 bases between. The CDR3 nucleotides are TGCGCCAGCAGCCAATACCCCTTGAGGATTAGCACAGATACGCAGTATTTT. Translation gives CASSQYPLRISTDTQYF.

The chain has TRBV5-4 and TRBJ1-2; 7 nucleotides align to TRBD1. Germline CDR1 and CDR2: SGHNT and YYREEE (reference sequence). The CDR3 is 13 residues long. V was clipped by 2 bases and J by 7 bases; unmatched bases: 5. The chain's CDR3 is CASSFKGAIGYTF. The CDR3 DNA reads TGTGCCAGCAGCTTTAAGGGGGCTATTGGCTACACCTTC. The variable domain in full, completed from reference TRBV5-4 and TRBJ1-2, reads ETGVTQSPTHLIKTRGQQVTLRCSSQSGHNTVSWYQQALGQGPQFIFQYYREEENGRGNFPPRFSGLQFPNYSSELNVNALELDDSALYLCASSFKGAIGYTFGSGTRLTVV.

The chain employs TRBV7-2 and TRBJ2-2; TRBD1 might be the D (5 bases). V was clipped by 0 bases and J by 5 bases, with 19 bases between them. This CDR3 region has 18 residues. Germline CDR1 reads SGHTA; CDR2 reads FQGNSA. CDR3 protein: CASSLARVQGRVTGELFF. The CDR3 DNA sequence: TGTGCCAGCAGCTTAGCGCGAGTTCAGGGTCGAGTAACCGGGGAGCTGTTTTTT.

This sequence joins TRBV7-8 and TRBJ2-2; 9 bases align to TRBD2. This CDR3 has 15 amino acids. J gave up 6 bases and V 5 bases, and 7 bases lay outside the gene matches. Germline CDR1 SGHVS, CDR2 FQNEAQ. This CDR3 reads CASSPAGGVAGELFF. DNA for the CDR3: TGTGCCAGCAGCCCCGCGGGGGGGGTCGCCGGGGAGCTGTTTTTT. The complete variable domain, with remaining parts taken from reference TRBV7-8 and TRBJ2-2, reads GAGVSQSPRYKVAKRGQDVALRCDPISGHVSLFWYQQALGQGPEFLTYFQNEAQLDKSGLPSDRFFAERPEGSVSTLKIQRTQQEDSAVYLCASSPAGGVAGELFFGEGSRLTVL.

CDR3 nucleotides: TGTGCCAGCTCCGTCACAGGGGACCCCTACGAGCAGTACTTC. Amino acids: CASSVTGDPYEQYF. The chain carries TRBV7-2 and TRBJ2-7; the match to TRBD1 covers 7 bases. The CDR3 is 14 residues long. V gave up 8 bases and J gave up 2 bases; unmatched junction bases: 9. Germline V gene lookup returns CDR1 SGHTA and CDR2 FQGNSA.

The chain has TRBV27 and TRBJ1-4, with 10 bases matching TRBD1. CDR3 length: 15 amino acids. The germline V gene encodes CDR1 MNHEY and CDR2 SMNVEV (reference sequence). The V and J ends lost 4 bases and 7 bases, in that order; junction bases with no gene match: 6. CDR3 sequence (DNA): TGTGCCAGCAGTTACGAGGGACAGGGGATTGAAAAACTGTTTTTT. This gives the protein CASSYEGQGIEKLFF. The complete variable domain, with remaining parts taken from reference TRBV27 and TRBJ1-4, reads EAQVTQNPRYLITVTGKKLTVTCSQNMNHEYMSWYRQDPGLGLRQIYYSMNVEVTDKGDVPEGYKVSRKEKRNFPLILESPSPNQTSLYFCASSYEGQGIEKLFFGSGTQLSVL.

The genes are TRBV7-2 and TRBJ1-2; 9 bases fit TRBD1. Germline CDR1 is SGHTA and CDR2 is FQGNSA. The CDR3 consists of 14 residues. Losses at the gene ends were 4 bases for V and 2 bases for J; bases not matched to a gene: 2. The CDR3 loop is CASSSGQGNYGYTF. The CDR3, as DNA: TGTGCCAGCAGCTCCGGACAGGGGAACTATGGCTACACCTTC.

This clone was detected once. The rearrangement links TRBV25-1 to TRBJ1-2, with a tentative D call TRBD1 (5 bases). The CDR3 totals 14 residues. Germline V gene data show CDR1 as MGHDK and CDR2 as SYGVNS. V gave up 10 bases and J gave up 4 bases, with 19 bases separating them. The CDR3 is CATQGPFGIYGYTF. DNA for the CDR3: TGTGCCACCCAGGGCCCCTTCGGAATCTATGGCTACACCTTC.

This chain links TRBV4-1 with TRBJ1-6; D is uncertain. The V end was cut by 0 bases, the J end by 0 bases, with 6 bases between. CDR1 is MGHRA and CDR2 is YSYEKL in the germline V gene. This CDR3 is built from 16 residues. The CDR3 reads CASSQESNSYNSPLHF. CDR3 bases: TGCGCCAGCAGCCAAGAATCTAACTCCTATAATTCACCCCTCCACTTT.

In its sample, this clone was seen once. This chain joins TRBV27 and TRBJ2-2; 7 nucleotides agree with TRBD2. The ends lost 5 bases at V and 7 bases at J; junction bases unmatched: 13. The CDR3 contains 16 residues. CDR1 is MNHEY and CDR2 is SMNVEV in the germline V gene (reference sequence). CDR3 loop: CASSAASGSLVGELFF. The CDR3 coding sequence is TGTGCCAGCAGTGCCGCTAGCGGATCCTTGGTCGGGGAGCTGTTTTTT.

The chain carries TRBV5-5 and TRBJ2-7, with D maybe TRBD1 (5 bases). The CDR3 contains 14 residues. Germline CDR1 is SGHKS and CDR2 is YYEKEE (reference sequence). V lost 3 bases and J 3 bases, leaving 13 bases between the germline ends. This CDR3 reads CASSYSDSLYEQYV. The CDR3, as DNA: TGTGCCAGCAGCTACAGTGACAGCCTCTACGAGCAGTACGTC.

Written as DNA, the CDR3 is TGTGCCAGCAGCGCGGGTAGTTCACCCCTCCACTTT. It specifies CASSAGSSPLHF. This chain connects TRBV9 to TRBJ1-6, with unresolved D. Germline lookup yields CDR1 SGDLS and CDR2 YYNGEE. The CDR3 runs to 12 residues. V was clipped by 3 bases and J by 9 bases, with 7 bases between them.